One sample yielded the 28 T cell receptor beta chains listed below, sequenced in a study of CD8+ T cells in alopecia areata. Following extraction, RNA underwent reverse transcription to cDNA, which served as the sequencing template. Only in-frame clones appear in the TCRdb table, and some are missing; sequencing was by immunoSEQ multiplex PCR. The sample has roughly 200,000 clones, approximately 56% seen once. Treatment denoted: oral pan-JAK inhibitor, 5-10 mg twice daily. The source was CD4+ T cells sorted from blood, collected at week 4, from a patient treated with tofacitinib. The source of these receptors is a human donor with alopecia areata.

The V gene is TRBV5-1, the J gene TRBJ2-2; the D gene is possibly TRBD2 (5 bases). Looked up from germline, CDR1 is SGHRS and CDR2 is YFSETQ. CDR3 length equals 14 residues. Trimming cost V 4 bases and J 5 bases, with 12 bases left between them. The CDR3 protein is CASSPDGETGELFF. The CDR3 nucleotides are TGCGCCAGCAGCCCGGACGGGGAAACCGGGGAGCTGTTTTTT.

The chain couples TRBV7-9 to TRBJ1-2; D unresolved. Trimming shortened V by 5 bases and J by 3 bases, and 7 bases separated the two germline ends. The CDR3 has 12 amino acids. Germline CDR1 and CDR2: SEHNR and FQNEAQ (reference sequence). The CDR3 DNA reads TGTGCCAGCAGCGATAGGGACTATGGCTACACCTTC. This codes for CASSDRDYGYTF. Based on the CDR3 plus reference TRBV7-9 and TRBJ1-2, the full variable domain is DTGVSQNPRHKITKRGQNVTFRCDPISEHNRLYWYRQTLGQGPEFLTYFQNEAQLEKSRLLSDRFSAERPKGSFSTLEIQRTEQGDSAMYLCASSDRDYGYTFGSGTRLTVV.

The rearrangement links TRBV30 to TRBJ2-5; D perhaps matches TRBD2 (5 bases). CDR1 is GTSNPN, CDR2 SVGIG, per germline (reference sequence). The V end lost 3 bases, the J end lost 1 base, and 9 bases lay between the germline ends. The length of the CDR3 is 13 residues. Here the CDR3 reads CAWRPRGQETQYF. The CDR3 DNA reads TGTGCCTGGAGACCCCGGGGCCAAGAGACCCAGTACTTC. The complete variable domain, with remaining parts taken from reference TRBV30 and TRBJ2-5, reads SQTIHQWPATLVQPVGSPLSLECTVEGTSNPNLYWYRQAAGRGLQLLFYSVGIGQISSEVPQNLSASRPQDRQFILSSKKLLLSDSGFYLCAWRPRGQETQYFGPGTRLLVL.

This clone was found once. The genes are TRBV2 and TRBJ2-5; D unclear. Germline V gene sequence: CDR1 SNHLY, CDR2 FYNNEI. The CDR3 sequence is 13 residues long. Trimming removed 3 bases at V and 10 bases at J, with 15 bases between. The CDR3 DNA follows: TGTGCCAGCAGTGAGGAGCTCAACTTAAACCAGTACTTC. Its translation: CASSEELNLNQYF. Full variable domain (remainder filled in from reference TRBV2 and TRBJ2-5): EPEVTQTPSHQVTQMGQEVILRCVPISNHLYFYWYRQILGQKVEFLVSFYNNEISEKSEIFDDQFSVERPDGSNFTLKIRSTKLEDSAMYFCASSEELNLNQYFGPGTRLLVL.

CDR3 in amino acids: CSADIGELFF. CDR3 sequence (DNA): TGCAGCGCCGACATCGGGGAGCTGTTTTTT. This chain joins TRBV29-1 and TRBJ2-2; D remains unclear. CDR3 size: 10 residues. Germline V gives CDR1 SQVTM, CDR2 ANQGSEA. Trimming stripped 7 bases from V and 7 bases from J, with 7 bases between.

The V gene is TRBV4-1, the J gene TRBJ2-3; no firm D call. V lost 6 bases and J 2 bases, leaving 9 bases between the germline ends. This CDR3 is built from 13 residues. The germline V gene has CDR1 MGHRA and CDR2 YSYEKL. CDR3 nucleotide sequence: TGCGCCAGCAGTCTCCAAGTCACAGATACGCAGTATTTT. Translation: CASSLQVTDTQYF.

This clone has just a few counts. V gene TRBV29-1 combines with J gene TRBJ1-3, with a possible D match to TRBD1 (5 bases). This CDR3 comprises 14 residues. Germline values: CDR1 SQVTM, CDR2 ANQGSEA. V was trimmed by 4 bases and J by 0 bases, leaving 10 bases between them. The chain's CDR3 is CSVGQFSSGNTIYF. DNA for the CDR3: TGCAGCGTTGGACAGTTCTCCTCTGGAAACACCATATATTTT.

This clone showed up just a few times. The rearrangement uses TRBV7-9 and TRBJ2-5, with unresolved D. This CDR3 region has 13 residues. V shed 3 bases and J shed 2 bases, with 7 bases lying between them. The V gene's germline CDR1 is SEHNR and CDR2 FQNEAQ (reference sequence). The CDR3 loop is CASSLREQETQYF. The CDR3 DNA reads TGTGCCAGCAGCTTGAGAGAGCAAGAGACCCAGTACTTC.

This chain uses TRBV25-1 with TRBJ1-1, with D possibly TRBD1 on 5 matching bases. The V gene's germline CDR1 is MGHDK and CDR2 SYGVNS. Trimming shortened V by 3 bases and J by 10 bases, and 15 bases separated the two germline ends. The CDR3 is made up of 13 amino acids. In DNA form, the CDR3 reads TGTGCCAGCAGTGATTGGAGGGGATTGCGAGCTTTCTTT. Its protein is CASSDWRGLRAFF.

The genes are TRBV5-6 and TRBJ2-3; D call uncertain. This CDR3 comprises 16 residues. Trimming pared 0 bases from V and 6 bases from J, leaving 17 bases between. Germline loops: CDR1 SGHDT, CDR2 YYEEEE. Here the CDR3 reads CASSLEAGVLGDTQYF. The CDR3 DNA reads TGTGCCAGCAGCTTGGAGGCTGGGGTTTTAGGGGATACGCAGTATTTT. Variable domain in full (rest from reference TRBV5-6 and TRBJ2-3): DAGVTQSPTHLIKTRGQQVTLRCSPKSGHDTVSWYQQALGQGPQFIFQYYEEEERQRGNFPDRFSGHQFPNYSSELNVNALLLGDSALYLCASSLEAGVLGDTQYFGPGTRLTVL.

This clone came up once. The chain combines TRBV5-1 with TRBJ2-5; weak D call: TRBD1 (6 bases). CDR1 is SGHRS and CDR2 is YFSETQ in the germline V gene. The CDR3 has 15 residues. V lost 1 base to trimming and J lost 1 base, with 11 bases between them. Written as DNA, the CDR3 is TGCGCCAGCAGCTTGACGAACAGGGCCCAAGAGACCCAGTACTTC. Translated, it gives CASSLTNRAQETQYF.

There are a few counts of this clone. The DNA of the CDR3 is TGTGCCAGCAGCCAAGGCCTCGGGACTAGCGGTAGCACAGATACGCAGTATTTT. This translates into CASSQGLGTSGSTDTQYF. V gene TRBV4-2 combines with J gene TRBJ2-3; 11 nucleotides line up with TRBD2. V dropped 1 base and J dropped 0; count of bases not matched to a gene: 6. The CDR3 sequence is 18 residues long. Per the germline V gene, CDR1 is LGHNA and CDR2 is YNFKEQ.

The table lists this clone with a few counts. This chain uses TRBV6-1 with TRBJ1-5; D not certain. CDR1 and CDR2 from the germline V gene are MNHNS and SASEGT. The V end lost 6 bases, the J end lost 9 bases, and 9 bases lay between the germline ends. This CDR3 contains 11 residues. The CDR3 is CASSTAGPQHF. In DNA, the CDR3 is TGTGCCAGCAGCACGGCAGGGCCCCAGCATTTT.

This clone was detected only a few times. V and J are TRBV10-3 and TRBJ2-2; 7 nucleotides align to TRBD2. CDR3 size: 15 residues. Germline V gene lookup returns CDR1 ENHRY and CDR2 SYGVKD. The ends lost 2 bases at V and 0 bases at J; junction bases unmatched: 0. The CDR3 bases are TGTGCCATCAGTGAGGGACTAGCGAACACCGGGGAGCTGTTTTTT. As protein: CAISEGLANTGELFF.

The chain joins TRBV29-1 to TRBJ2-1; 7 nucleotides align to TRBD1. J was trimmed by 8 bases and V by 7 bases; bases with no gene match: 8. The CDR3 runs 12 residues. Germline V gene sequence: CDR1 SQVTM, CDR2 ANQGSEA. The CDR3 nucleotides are TGCAGCGGGGCAGGGGGATGGTATGAGCAGTTCTTC. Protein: CSGAGGWYEQFF.

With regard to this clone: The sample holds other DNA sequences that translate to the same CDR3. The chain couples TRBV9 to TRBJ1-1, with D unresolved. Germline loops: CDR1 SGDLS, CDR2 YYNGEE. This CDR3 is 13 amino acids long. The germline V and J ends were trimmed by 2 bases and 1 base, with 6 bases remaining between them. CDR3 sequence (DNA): TGTGCCAGCAGCGTCACGGGGAACACTGAAGCTTTCTTT. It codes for CASSVTGNTEAFF.

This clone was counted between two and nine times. CDR3 sequence: CSARQDFEAFF. The DNA for the CDR3 is TGCAGTGCTAGGCAGGACTTTGAAGCTTTCTTT. The V gene is TRBV20-1, the J gene TRBJ1-1; D is undetermined. CDR1 and CDR2 (germline): DFQATT, SNEGSKA (reference sequence). With 3 bases removed from V and 7 bases from J, the gap between germline ends came to 9 bases. This CDR3 spans 11 amino acids.

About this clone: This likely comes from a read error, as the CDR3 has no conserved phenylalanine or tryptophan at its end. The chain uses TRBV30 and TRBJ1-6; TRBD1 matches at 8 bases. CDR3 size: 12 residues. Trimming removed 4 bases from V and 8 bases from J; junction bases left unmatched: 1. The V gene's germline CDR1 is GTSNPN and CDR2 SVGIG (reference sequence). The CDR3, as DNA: TGTGCCTGGAACAGGGGGTATTCACCCCTCCACCTT. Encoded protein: CAWNRGYSPLHL.

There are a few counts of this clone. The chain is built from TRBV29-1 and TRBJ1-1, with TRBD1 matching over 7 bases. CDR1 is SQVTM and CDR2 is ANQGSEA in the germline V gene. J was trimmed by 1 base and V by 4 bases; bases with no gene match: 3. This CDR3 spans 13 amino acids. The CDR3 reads CSVVTGSNTEAFF. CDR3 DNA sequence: TGCAGCGTTGTGACAGGGTCGAACACTGAAGCTTTCTTT. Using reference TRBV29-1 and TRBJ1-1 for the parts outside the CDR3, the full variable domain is SAVISQKPSRDICQRGTSLTIQCQVDSQVTMMFWYRQQPGQSLTLIATANQGSEATYESGFVIDKFPISRPNLTFSTLTVSNMSPEDSSIYLCSVVTGSNTEAFFGQGTRLTVV.

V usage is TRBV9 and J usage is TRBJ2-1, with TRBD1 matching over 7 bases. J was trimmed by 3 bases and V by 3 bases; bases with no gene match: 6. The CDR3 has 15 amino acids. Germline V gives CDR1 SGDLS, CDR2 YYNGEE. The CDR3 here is CASSAGTAVYNEQFF. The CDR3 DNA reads TGTGCCAGCAGCGCCGGGACAGCGGTCTACAATGAGCAGTTCTTC.

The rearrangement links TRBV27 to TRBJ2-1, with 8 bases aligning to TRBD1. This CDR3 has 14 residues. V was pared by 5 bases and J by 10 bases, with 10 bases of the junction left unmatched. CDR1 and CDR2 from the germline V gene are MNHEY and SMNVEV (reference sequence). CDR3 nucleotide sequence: TGTGCCAGCAGTAAAGACAGGGGATCAGGGGAGCAGTTCTTC. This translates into CASSKDRGSGEQFF.

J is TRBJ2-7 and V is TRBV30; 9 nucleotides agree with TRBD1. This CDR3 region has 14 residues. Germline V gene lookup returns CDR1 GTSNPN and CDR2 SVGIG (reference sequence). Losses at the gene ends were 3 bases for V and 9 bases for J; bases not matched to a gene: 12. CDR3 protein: CAWSRRDRVFRQYF. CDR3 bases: TGTGCCTGGAGCCGCCGGGACAGGGTATTTCGGCAGTACTTC.

The CDR3 DNA sequence: TGTGCCTGGAGTGTCACCCGCAAGCTGGGCGCCTCGCAGTTCTTC. It encodes CAWSVTRKLGASQFF. The chain joins TRBV30 to TRBJ2-1; D is unclear. Trimming took 0 bases from V and 12 from J, leaving 21 bases between them. The CDR3 has 15 amino acids. Germline lookup yields CDR1 GTSNPN and CDR2 SVGIG (reference sequence).

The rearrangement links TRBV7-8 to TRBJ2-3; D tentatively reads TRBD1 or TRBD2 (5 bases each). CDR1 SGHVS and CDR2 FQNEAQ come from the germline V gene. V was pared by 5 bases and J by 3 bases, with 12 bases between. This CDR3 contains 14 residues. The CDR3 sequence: CASSPPGRTDTQYF. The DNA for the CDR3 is TGTGCCAGCAGCCCCCCGGGGCGTACAGATACGCAGTATTTT.

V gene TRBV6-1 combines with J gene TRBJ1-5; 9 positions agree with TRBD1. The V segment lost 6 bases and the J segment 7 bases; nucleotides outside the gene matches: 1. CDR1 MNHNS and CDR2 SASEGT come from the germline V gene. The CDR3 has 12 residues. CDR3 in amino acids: CASSGQGQPQHF. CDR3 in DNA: TGTGCCAGCAGCGGACAGGGGCAGCCCCAGCATTTT.

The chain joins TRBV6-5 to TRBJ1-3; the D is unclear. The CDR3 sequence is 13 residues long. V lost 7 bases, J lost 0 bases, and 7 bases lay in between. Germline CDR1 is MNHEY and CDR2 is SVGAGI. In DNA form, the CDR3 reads TGTGCCAGCACAGAGCACTCTGGAAACACCATATATTTT. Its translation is CASTEHSGNTIYF.

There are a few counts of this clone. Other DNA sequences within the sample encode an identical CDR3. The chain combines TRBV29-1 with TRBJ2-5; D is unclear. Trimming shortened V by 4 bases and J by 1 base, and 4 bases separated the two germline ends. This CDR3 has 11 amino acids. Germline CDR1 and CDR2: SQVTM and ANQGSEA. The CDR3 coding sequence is TGCAGCGTTGGTGTCCAAGAGACCCAGTACTTC. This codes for CSVGVQETQYF.

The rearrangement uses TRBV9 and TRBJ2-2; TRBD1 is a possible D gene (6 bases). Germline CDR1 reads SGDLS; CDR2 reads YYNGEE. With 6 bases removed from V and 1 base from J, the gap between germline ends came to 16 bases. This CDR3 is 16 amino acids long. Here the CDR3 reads CASNLLDRKNTGELFF. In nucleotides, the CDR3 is TGTGCCAGCAACCTCCTCGACAGGAAGAACACCGGGGAGCTGTTTTTT.